This passage covers 12 T cell receptor beta chains from one sample sequenced in a study of regulatory T cells in long-lasting Graves disease. For TCR beta, libraries came from iRepertoire HTBI primers and Arm-PCR of CDR3 regions. TCRdb itself ran the multiplex PCR reads through MiXCR, one entry per CDR3 protein. The sample holds about 470,000 distinct CDR3 sequences, under 15% seen once. The time point was: newly diagnosed GD, antithyroid drugs for less than 3 months. Following extraction of RNA from PBMCs, that RNA was used to make the TCR library. These data were also filed under a second study, of T cells in Graves' hyperthyroidism and ophthalmopathy.

The specimen was peripheral blood mononuclear cells (PBMCs), collected at new diagnosis, from a patient treated with antithyroid drugs. The receptor set was obtained from a woman aged 25 to 39 with Graves disease.

This clonotype was picked up many times. V usage is TRBV9 and J usage is TRBJ2-1; D ambiguous. The V end was cut by 5 bases, the J end by 0 bases, with 12 bases between. The germline CDR1 and CDR2 sequences are SGDLS and YYNGEE. This CDR3 is built from 15 residues. CDR3 sequence (DNA): TGTGCCAGCAGTTGGCATGGGGTCTCCTACAATGAGCAGTTCTTC. This sequence encodes CASSWHGVSYNEQFF.

This clonotype was recorded at least ten times. The CDR3 region has the DNA TGCGCCAGCAGCTTGGTCCAGGGGGTGGGAATGAACACTGAAGCTTTCTTT. It codes for CASSLVQGVGMNTEAFF. The chain carries TRBV5-1 and TRBJ1-1; TRBD1 aligns across 7 bases. CDR3 size: 17 residues. Germline-derived CDR1 and CDR2 are SGHRS and YFSETQ. The V gene end was trimmed by 0 bases and the J gene end by 0 bases; junction bases not matched to a gene: 8.

This clonotype was detected many times. The J gene is TRBJ1-1, the V gene TRBV4-1, with no clear D. The CDR3 has 14 residues. Trimming took 3 bases from V and 4 from J, leaving 12 bases between them. Germline V gene lookup returns CDR1 MGHRA and CDR2 YSYEKL. CDR3: CASSQGGMGTEAFF. CDR3 DNA: TGCGCCAGCAGCCAGGGTGGTATGGGCACTGAAGCTTTCTTT.

This clonotype appeared a few times. This chain connects TRBV3-1 to TRBJ2-5, with unresolved D. V was trimmed by 3 bases and J by 5 bases, leaving 13 bases between them. CDR3 length equals 14 residues. The germline gives CDR1 LGHDT, CDR2 YNNKEL (reference sequence). CDR3 region: CASSQFPSTETQYF. DNA for the CDR3: TGTGCCAGCAGCCAGTTTCCTTCGACGGAGACCCAGTACTTC.

The chain joins TRBV15 to TRBJ1-2, with 8 bases identical to TRBD1. Germline V CDR1 and CDR2: LNHNV, YYDKDF (reference sequence). Trimming cost V 1 base and J 5 bases; bases outside gene matches: 6. The CDR3 runs to 15 residues. CDR3 sequence (DNA): TGTGCCACCAGCAGAGGGTGGACAGGGAGGTATGGCTACACCTTC. Translated, it gives CATSRGWTGRYGYTF.

About this clonotype itself: A clone one base away is much larger, so this may be a read error. The genes are TRBV5-1 and TRBJ2-7; 8 bases fit TRBD2. The CDR3 length is 15 residues. Germline trimming cut 1 base from V and 7 bases from J; bases unmatched to any gene: 10. Germline V gene sequence: CDR1 SGHRS, CDR2 YFSETQ. The CDR3 region has the DNA TGCGCCAGCAGCTTGAGGCGGGGGGAATACAATGAGCAGTACTTC. This sequence encodes CASSLRRGEYNEQYF.

The rearrangement uses TRBV11-2 and TRBJ2-7, with TRBD2 identical over 10 bases. Germline values: CDR1 SGHAT, CDR2 FQNNGV. V was clipped by 2 bases and J by 2 bases; unmatched bases: 18. This CDR3 contains 20 residues. The CDR3 DNA is TGTGCCAGCAGCTTAAGAGCGGGAGGGCCAAGGGACGCCCTCCCCTACGAGCAGTACTTC. Amino acid sequence: CASSLRAGGPRDALPYEQYF.

This clonotype was observed many times. The chain recombines TRBV2 with TRBJ2-2; 8 bases line up with TRBD1. J was trimmed by 8 bases and V by 4 bases; bases with no gene match: 3. This CDR3 is 13 amino acids long. The germline V gene encodes CDR1 SNHLY and CDR2 FYNNEI. CDR3 sequence reads: CASSVTGAGELFF. The CDR3 DNA reads as TGTGCCAGCAGTGTGACAGGGGCAGGGGAGCTGTTTTTT.

This clonotype appeared many times. The chain couples TRBV12-5 to TRBJ2-1; a possible D gene is TRBD2 (6 bases). This CDR3 is 15 amino acids long. CDR1 LGHNT and CDR2 FRNRAP come from the germline V gene. Trimming removed 6 bases at V and 8 bases at J, with 20 bases between. CDR3 coding DNA: TGTGCTAGTGGCCGTCACCCCACTGGGGAGGATGAGCAGTTCTTC. Protein product: CASGRHPTGEDEQFF.

This clonotype has a count of ten or more. V and J are TRBV11-3 and TRBJ2-1; 10 bases line up with TRBD2. The CDR3 totals 18 residues. V gave up 1 base and J gave up 2 bases; unmatched junction bases: 8. The germline V gene has CDR1 SGHNT and CDR2 YENEEA. CDR3 amino acids: CASSLGWRLAGAYNEQFF. The CDR3 coding sequence is TGTGCCAGCAGCTTAGGATGGAGGCTAGCGGGAGCCTACAATGAGCAGTTCTTC.

The count of this clonotype is one. The chain uses TRBV2 and TRBJ2-1; D is ambiguous. Looked up from germline, CDR1 is SNHLY and CDR2 is FYNNEI. V lost 8 bases and J lost 3, with 11 bases in between. The CDR3 consists of 13 residues. The CDR3 sequence: CASVWTNYNEQFF. CDR3 nucleotides: TGTGCCAGCGTGTGGACGAACTACAATGAGCAGTTCTTC.

The V call is TRBV19, the J call TRBJ1-5; 9 bases fit TRBD1. Trimming cost V 7 bases and J 4 bases; bases outside gene matches: 5. The CDR3 totals 14 residues. CDR1 and CDR2 from the germline V gene are LNHDA and SQIVND (reference sequence). CDR3 bases: TGTGCCAGTAAAACCGGGACAGGGAATCAGCCCCAGCATTTT. Translating it yields CASKTGTGNQPQHF.